This TCR beta chain was sequenced during a study of cytomegalovirus exposure and HLA in healthy donors. Amplification used 60 Vbeta primers and 13 Jbeta primers. Sequenced by immunoSEQ multiplex PCR; TCRdb stores in-frame clones only, minus some. The sample has about 64,000 clones; more than 60% are singletons. Concerning this clone: Its antigen is not identified. The limits of the CDR3 on the DNA are not certain, so only TCRdb's listed CDR3 is given.

Study observations and caveats: With DRB1 most and HLA-C fewest, TCR association rates differed between HLA loci in a later analysis.

Sequencing input: PBMCs. This TCR derives from a male donor in good health and CMV-seropositive.

The CDR3 reads CASILDFSGNTIYF. The gene calls are TRBV21-1 and TRBJ1-3. TRBV21-1 is shown as a pseudogene. The CDR3 is 14 amino acids long, termini counted.